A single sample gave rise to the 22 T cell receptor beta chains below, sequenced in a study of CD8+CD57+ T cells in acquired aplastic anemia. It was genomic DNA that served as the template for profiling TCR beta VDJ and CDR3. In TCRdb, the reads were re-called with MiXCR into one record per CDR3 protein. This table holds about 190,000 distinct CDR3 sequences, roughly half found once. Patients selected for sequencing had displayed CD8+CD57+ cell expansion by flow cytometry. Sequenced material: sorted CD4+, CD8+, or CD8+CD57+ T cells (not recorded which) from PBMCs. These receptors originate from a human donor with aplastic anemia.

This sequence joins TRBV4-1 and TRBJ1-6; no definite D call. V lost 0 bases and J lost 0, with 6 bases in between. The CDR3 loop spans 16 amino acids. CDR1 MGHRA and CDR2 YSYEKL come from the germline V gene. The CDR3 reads CASSQDTSSYNSPLHF. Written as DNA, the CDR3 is TGCGCCAGCAGCCAAGATACTAGCTCCTATAATTCACCCCTCCACTTT.

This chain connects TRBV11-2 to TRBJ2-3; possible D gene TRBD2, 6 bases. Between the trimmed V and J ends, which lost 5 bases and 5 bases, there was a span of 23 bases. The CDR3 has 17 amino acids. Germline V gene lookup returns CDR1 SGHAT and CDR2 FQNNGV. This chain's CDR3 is CASSPTGPSEDGDTQYF. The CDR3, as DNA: TGTGCCAGCAGCCCGACGGGCCCTAGCGAAGATGGAGATACGCAGTATTTT.

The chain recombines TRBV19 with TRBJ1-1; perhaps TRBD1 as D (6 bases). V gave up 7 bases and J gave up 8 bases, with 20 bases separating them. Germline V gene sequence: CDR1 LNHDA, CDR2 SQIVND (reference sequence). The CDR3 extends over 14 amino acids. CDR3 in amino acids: CASTDRKTTTEAFF. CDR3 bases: TGTGCCAGTACAGACAGGAAAACTACGACCGAAGCTTTCTTT.

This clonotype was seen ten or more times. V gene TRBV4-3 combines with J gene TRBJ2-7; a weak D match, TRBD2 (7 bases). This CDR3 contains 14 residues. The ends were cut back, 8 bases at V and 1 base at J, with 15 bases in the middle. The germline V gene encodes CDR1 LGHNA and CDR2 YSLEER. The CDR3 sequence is CASPGRGTSYEQYF. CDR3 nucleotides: TGCGCCAGCCCTGGGAGGGGGACATCCTACGAGCAGTACTTC.

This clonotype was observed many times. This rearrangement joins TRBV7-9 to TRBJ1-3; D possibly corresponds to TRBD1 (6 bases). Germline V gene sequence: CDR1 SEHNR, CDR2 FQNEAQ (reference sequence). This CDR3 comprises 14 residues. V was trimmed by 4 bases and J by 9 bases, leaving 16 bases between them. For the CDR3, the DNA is TGTGCCAGCAGCTCGGAGACAGGCTTAAGCACCATATATTTT. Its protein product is CASSSETGLSTIYF.

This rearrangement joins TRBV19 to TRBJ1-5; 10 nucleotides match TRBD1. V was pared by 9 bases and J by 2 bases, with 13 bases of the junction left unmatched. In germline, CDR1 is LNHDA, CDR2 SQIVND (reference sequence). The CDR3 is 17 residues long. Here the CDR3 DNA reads TGTGCCAGCACCACGCTCCAAGGGACAGGGGGCAATCAGCCCCAGCATTTT. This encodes CASTTLQGTGGNQPQHF.

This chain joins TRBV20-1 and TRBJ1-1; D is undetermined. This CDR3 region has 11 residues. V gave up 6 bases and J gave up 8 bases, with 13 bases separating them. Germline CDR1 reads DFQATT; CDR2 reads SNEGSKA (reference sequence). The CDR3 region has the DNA TGCAGTGCCGCGATTGGATCCGAAGCTTTCTTT. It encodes CSAAIGSEAFF.

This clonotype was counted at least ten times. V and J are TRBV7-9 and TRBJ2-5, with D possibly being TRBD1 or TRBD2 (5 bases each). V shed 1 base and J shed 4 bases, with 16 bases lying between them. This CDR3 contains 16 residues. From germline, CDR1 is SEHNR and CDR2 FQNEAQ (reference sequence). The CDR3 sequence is CASSLGGYRRAETQYF. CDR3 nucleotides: TGTGCCAGCAGCTTAGGGGGGTACAGAAGGGCAGAGACCCAGTACTTC. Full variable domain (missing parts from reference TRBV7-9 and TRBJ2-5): DTGVSQNPRHKITKRGQNVTFRCDPISEHNRLYWYRQTLGQGPEFLTYFQNEAQLEKSRLLSDRFSAERPKGSFSTLEIQRTEQGDSAMYLCASSLGGYRRAETQYFGPGTRLLVL.

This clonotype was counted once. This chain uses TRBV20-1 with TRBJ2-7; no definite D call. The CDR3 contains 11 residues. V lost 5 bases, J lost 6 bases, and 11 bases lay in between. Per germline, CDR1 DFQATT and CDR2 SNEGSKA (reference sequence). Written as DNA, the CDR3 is TGCAGTGCTTCGAGAGGTCTCGAGCAGTACTTC. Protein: CSASRGLEQYF.

The CDR3 here is CASNKQGLGSPLHF. The CDR3 coding sequence is TGTGCCAGCAATAAACAGGGGTTAGGTTCACCCCTCCACTTT. The chain recombines TRBV14 with TRBJ1-6; TRBD1 matches at 7 bases. This CDR3 comprises 14 residues. J lost 9 bases, V lost 7 bases, and 9 bases had no gene match. The germline V gene encodes CDR1 SGHDN and CDR2 FVKESK. The full variable domain, its missing parts supplied by reference TRBV14 and TRBJ1-6, is EAGVTQFPSHSVIEKGQTVTLRCDPISGHDNLYWYRRVMGKEIKFLLHFVKESKQDESGMPNNRFLAERTGGTYSTLKVQPAELEDSGVYFCASNKQGLGSPLHFGNGTRLTVT.

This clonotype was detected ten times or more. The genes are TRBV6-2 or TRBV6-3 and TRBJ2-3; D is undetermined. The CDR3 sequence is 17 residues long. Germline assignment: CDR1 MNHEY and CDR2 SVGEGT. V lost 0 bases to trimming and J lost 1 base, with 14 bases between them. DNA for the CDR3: TGTGCCAGCAGTTACTCGAAGGGCAACGGTGGCACAGATACGCAGTATTTT. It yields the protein CASSYSKGNGGTDTQYF.

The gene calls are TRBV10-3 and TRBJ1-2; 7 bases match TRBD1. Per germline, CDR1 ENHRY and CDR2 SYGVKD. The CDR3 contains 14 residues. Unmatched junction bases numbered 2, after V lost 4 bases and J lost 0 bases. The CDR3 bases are TGTGCCATCAGTGGGGGACAGACTAACTATGGCTACACCTTC. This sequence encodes CAISGGQTNYGYTF.

CDR3 protein: CASSGTFEAYGYTF. The CDR3, as DNA: TGTGCCAGTAGCGGGACATTTGAGGCCTATGGCTACACCTTC. The V and J genes are TRBV19 and TRBJ1-2; possibly TRBD1 for D (6 bases). V gave up 6 bases and J gave up 4 bases, with 15 bases separating them. CDR3 length: 14 amino acids. Per germline, CDR1 LNHDA and CDR2 SQIVND (reference sequence).

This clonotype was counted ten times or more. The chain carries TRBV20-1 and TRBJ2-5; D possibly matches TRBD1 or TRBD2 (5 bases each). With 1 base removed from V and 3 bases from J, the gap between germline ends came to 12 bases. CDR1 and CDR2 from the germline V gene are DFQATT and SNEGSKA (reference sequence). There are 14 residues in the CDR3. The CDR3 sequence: CSARGLRGEETQYF. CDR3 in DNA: TGCAGTGCTAGAGGGCTGAGGGGTGAAGAGACCCAGTACTTC.

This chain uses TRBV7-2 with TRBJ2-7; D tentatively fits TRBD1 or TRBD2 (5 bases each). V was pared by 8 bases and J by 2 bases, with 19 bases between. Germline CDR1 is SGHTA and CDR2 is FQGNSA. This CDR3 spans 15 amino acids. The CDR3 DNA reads TGTGCCAGCCGAGGAAACCGGGACGCTACCTACGAGCAGTACTTC. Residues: CASRGNRDATYEQYF.

The CDR3 DNA follows: TGCAGTGCTGCCTTGCGGGGGGGAAGCACAGATACGCAGTATTTT. Translation gives CSAALRGGSTDTQYF. This chain joins TRBV20-1 and TRBJ2-3; TRBD2 matches 9 bases. The junction had 6 bases not matched to a gene; V was cut back by 5 bases and J by 0 bases. Germline V CDR1 and CDR2: DFQATT, SNEGSKA (reference sequence). The CDR3 is 15 amino acids.

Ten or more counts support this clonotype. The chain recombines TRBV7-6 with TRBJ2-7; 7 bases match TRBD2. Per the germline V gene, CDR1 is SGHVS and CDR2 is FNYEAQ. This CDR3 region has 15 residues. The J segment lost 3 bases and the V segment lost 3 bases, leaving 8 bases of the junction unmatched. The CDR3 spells CASSLGPSGGYEQYF. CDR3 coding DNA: TGTGCCAGCAGCTTGGGTCCTAGCGGTGGCTACGAGCAGTACTTC.

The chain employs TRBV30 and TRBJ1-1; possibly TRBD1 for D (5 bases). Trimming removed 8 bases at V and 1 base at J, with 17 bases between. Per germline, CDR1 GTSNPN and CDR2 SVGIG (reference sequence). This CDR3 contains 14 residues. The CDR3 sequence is CAGDTGGRNTEAFF. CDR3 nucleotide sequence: TGTGCCGGGGATACGGGGGGTAGGAACACTGAAGCTTTCTTT. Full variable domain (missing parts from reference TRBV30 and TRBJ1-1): SQTIHQWPATLVQPVGSPLSLECTVEGTSNPNLYWYRQAAGRGLQLLFYSVGIGQISSEVPQNLSASRPQDRQFILSSKKLLLSDSGFYLCAGDTGGRNTEAFFGQGTRLTVV.

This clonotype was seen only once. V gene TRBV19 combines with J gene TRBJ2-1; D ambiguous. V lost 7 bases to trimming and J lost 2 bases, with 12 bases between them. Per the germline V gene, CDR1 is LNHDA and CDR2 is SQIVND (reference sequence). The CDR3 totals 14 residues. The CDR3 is CASTPSWTYNEQFF. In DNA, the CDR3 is TGTGCCAGTACCCCGAGCTGGACCTACAATGAGCAGTTCTTC. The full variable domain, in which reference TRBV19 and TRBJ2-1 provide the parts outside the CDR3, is DGGITQSPKYLFRKEGQNVTLSCEQNLNHDAMYWYRQDPGQGLRLIYYSQIVNDFQKGDIAEGYSVSREKKESFPLTVTSAQKNPTAFYLCASTPSWTYNEQFFGPGTRLTVL.

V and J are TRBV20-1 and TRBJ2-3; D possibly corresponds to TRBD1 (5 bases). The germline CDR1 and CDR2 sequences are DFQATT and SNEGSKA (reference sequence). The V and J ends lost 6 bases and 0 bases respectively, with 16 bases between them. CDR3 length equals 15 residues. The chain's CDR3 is CSAPSGTGSTDTQYF. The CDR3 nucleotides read TGCAGTGCCCCGTCCGGAACAGGTAGCACAGATACGCAGTATTTT.

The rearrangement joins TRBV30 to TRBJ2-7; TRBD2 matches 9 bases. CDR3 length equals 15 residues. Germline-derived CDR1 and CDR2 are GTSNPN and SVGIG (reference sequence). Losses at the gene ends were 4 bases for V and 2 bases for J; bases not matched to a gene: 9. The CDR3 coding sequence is TGTGCCTGGAAAAATCGGCTAGCGGGAACCTACGAGCAGTACTTC. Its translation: CAWKNRLAGTYEQYF. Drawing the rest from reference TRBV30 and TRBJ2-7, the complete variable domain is SQTIHQWPATLVQPVGSPLSLECTVEGTSNPNLYWYRQAAGRGLQLLFYSVGIGQISSEVPQNLSASRPQDRQFILSSKKLLLSDSGFYLCAWKNRLAGTYEQYFGPGTRLTVT.

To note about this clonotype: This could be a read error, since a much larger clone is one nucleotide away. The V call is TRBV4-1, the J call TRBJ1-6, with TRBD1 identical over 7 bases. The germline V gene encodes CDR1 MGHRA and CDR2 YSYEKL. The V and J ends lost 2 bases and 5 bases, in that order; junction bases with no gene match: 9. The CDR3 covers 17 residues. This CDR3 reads CASSQRKTGPHNSPLHF. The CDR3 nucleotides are TGCGCCAGCAGCCAAAGGAAGACAGGGCCCCATAATTCACCCCTCCACTTT.